These 2 T cell receptor beta chains share one sample of origin, sequenced in a study of blood T cell repertoires in COVID-19. The data were produced by immunoSEQ multiplex PCR, yet TCRdb's version contains in-frame clones alone and is incomplete. Of some 300,000 clones in the sample, around nine tenths were seen once. Sequencing input: peripheral blood. The receptors were sampled from a woman in her 70s with COVID-19, enrolled during active disease.

This rearrangement joins TRBV6-1 to TRBJ2-7; D is ambiguous. The CDR3 runs to 19 residues. CDR1 and CDR2 from the germline V gene are MNHNS and SASEGT. V was pared by 0 bases and J by 0 bases, with 21 bases between. CDR3 amino acids: CASSEAGLFSRRLSYEQYF. CDR3 in DNA: TGTGCCAGCAGTGAAGCCGGTCTTTTTTCTCGGCGGCTCTCCTACGAGCAGTACTTC.

This clone was observed a single time. The chain is built from TRBV12-3 or TRBV12-4 and TRBJ2-7; D not certain. The CDR3 has 13 amino acids. V was cut by 8 bases and J by 0 bases, with 11 bases left in between. In DNA form, the CDR3 reads TGTGCCAGCTTGGGCCTGAGCTCCTACGAGCAGTACTTC. Protein: CASLGLSSYEQYF.